The entry that follows covers one TCR beta chain sequence. Its antigen remains unidentified. The sample is drawn from a study of a mutant IDH1 vaccine in newly diagnosed glioma. Sequencing was performed with immunoSEQ multiplex PCR; in TCRdb, only in-frame clones are kept and a portion is missing. The sample consists of some 12,000 clones, roughly four fifths of them appearing once. Time point of the sample: week 47, end of study. Vaccinated patients received 300 ug of mutant IDH1 20-mer peptide per dose, with topical imiquimod. Trimming cost V 2 bases and J 1 base, with 9 bases left between them. CDR1 and CDR2 (germline): SGDLS, YYNGEE. The CDR3 sequence is 14 residues long. Study-wide findings and caveats: Apparently unrelated to pseudoprogression were changes in the top peripheral T cell clonotypes.

The TCR originated in a man aged 25 to 40 with glioma. The chain has TRBV9 and TRBJ1-1; D is perhaps TRBD1 (6 bases). The sequences come from PBMCs, collected from a glioma patient whose treatment included an IDH1 peptide vaccine. The CDR3 coding sequence is TGTGCCAGCAGCGTGACAGGAGAGAACACTGAAGCTTTCTTT. Translation: CASSVTGENTEAFF.